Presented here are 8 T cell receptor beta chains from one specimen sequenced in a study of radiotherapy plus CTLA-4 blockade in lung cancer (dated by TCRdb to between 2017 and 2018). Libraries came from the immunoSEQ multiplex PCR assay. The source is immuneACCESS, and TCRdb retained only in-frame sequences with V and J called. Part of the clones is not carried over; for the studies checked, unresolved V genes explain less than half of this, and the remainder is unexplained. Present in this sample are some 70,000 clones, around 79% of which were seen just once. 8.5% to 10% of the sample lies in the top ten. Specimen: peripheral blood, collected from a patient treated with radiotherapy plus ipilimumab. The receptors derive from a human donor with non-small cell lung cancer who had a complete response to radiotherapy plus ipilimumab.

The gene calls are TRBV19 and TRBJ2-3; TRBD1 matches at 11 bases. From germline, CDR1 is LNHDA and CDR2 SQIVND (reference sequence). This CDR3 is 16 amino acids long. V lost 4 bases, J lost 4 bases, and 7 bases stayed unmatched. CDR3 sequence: CASSTRDRGFPDTQYF. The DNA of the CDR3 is TGTGCCAGTAGTACTCGGGACAGGGGGTTTCCAGATACGCAGTATTTT.

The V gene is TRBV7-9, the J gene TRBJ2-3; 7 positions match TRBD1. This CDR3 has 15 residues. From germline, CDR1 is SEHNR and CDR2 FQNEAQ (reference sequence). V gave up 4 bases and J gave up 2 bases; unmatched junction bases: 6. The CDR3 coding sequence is TGTGCCAGCAGCTCCAGGGGGTGGGACACAGATACGCAGTATTTT. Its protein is CASSSRGWDTDTQYF.

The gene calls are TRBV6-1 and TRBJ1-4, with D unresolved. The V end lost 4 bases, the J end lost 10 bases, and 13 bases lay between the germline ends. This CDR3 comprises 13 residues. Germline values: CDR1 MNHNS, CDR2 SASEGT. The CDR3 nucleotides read TGTGCCAGCAGTGCTGACCCGGTGGGAAAACTGTTTTTT. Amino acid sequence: CASSADPVGKLFF.

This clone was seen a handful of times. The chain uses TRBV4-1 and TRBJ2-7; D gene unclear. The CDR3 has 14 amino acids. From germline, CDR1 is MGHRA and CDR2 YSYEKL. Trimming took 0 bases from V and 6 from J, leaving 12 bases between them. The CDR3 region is CASSQDLGLGEQYV. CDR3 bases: TGCGCCAGCAGCCAAGATCTTGGCCTAGGCGAGCAGTACGTC.

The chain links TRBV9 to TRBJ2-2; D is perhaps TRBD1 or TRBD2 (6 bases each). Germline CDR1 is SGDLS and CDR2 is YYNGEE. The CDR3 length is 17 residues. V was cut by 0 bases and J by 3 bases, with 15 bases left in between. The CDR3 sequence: CASSVDGRGPYTGELFF. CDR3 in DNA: TGTGCCAGCAGCGTAGACGGCCGGGGGCCGTACACCGGGGAGCTGTTTTTT.

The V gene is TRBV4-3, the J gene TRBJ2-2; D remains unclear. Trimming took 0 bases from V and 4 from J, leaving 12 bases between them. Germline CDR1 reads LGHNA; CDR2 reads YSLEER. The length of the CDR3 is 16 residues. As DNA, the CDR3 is TGCGCCAGCAGCCAAGAGTTAGATCTATTCACCGGGGAGCTGTTTTTT. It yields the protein CASSQELDLFTGELFF.

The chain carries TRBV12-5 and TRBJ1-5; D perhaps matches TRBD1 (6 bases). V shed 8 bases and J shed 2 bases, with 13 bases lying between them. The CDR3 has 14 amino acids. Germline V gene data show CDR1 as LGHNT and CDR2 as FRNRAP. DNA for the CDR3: TGTGCTAGTAGTGAGGACAGCCGCAATCAGCCCCAGCATTTT. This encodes CASSEDSRNQPQHF.

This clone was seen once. The CDR3 protein is CASSKGRVIVDQPQHF. The DNA of the CDR3 is TGTGCCAGTAGTAAGGGCAGGGTTATTGTGGATCAGCCCCAGCATTTT. This sequence joins TRBV19 and TRBJ1-5; perhaps TRBD1 as D (5 bases). Germline-derived CDR1 and CDR2 are LNHDA and SQIVND (reference sequence). The CDR3 loop spans 16 amino acids. V was pared by 4 bases and J by 5 bases, with 18 bases between.